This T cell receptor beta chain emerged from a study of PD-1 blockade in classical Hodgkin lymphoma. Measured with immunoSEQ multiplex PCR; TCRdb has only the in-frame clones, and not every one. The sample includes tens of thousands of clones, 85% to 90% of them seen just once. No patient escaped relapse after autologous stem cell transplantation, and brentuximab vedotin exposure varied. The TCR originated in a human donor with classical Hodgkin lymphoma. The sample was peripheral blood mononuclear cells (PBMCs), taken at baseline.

CDR3 sequence: CASSLRTFTGELFF. The CDR3 DNA sequence: TGTGCCAGCAGTTTAAGGACTTTCACCGGGGAGCTGTTTTTT. The chain links TRBV27 to TRBJ2-2; the D gene is possibly TRBD2 (5 bases). V shed 2 bases and J shed 4 bases, with 8 bases lying between them. Germline assignment: CDR1 MNHEY and CDR2 SMNVEV (reference sequence). CDR3 length: 14 amino acids.